This record looks at one T cell receptor (beta chain) sequence and its context. Its antigen is still unknown. The sample belongs to a study of T cell responses to AZD1222 COVID-19 vaccine. Data came from immunoSEQ multiplex PCR; TCRdb stores just in-frame clones and leaves some out. This sample has 100,000 to 150,000 clones, with about 82% found just once. General observations from the study: Two AZD1222 administrations were followed by greater Spike-specific TCR breadth and depth. Reportedly, close to half of spike-specific TCRs are directed against unmutated variant regions. All repertoire sampling was performed exclusively after the peak T cell response. Donors were largely white British and mainly female; clonal diversity was possibly underestimated.

CDR1 is MNHEY and CDR2 is SMNVEV in the germline V gene (reference sequence). The V and J ends lost 1 base and 6 bases respectively, with 7 bases between them. The CDR3 has 12 residues. This specimen consisted of peripheral blood, obtained 28 days after the second dose of the MenACWY control vaccine. The sequence came from an adult who received the MenACWY meningococcal vaccine as a control. This chain joins TRBV27 and TRBJ2-7, with unresolved D. For the CDR3, the DNA is TGTGCCAGCAGTTTATTGGGAACCGAGCAGTACTTC. Protein: CASSLLGTEQYF.